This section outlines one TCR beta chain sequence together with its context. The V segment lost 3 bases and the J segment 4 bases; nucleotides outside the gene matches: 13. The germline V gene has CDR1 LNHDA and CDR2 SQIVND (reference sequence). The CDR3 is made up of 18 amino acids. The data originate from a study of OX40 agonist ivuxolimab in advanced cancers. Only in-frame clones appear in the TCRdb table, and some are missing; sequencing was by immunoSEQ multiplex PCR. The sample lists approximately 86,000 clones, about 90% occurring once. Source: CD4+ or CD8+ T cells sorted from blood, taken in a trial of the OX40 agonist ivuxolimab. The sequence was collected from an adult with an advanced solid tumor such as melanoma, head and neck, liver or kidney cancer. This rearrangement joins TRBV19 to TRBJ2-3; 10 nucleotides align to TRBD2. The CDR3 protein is CASSMGLVVAGGADTQYF. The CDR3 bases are TGTGCCAGTAGTATGGGCCTGGTGGTAGCGGGAGGAGCAGATACGCAGTATTTT.